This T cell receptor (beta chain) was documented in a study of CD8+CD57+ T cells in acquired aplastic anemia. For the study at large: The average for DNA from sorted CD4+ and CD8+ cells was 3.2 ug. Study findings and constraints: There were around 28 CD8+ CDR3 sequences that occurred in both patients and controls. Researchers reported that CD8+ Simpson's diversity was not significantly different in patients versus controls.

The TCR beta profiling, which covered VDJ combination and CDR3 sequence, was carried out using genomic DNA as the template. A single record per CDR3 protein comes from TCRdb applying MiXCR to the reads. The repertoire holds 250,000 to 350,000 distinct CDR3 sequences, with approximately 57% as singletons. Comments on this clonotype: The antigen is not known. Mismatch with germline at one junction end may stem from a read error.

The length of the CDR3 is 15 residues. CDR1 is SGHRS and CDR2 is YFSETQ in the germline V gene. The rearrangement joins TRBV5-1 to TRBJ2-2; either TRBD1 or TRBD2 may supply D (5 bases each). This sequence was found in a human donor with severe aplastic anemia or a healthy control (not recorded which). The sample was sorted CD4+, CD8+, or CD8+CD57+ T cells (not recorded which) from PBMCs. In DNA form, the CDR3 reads TGCGCCAGCAGCTTGGACGGGGCGAACACCGGGGAGCCGTTTTTT. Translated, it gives CASSLDGANTGEPFF.